One T cell receptor (beta chain) is described in this entry. There are 15 residues in the CDR3. Deletions cut 3 bases from V and 5 bases from J, with 16 bases between. Germline CDR1 is MNHEY and CDR2 is SVGEGT. The sample is drawn from a study of blood T cell repertoires in COVID-19. In the source study's methods: How many nucleated cells were present was estimated from reference gene primer amplification. Using immunoSEQ multiplex PCR, the repertoire was profiled, and TCRdb retains in-frame clones only, with some absent. The DNA was the basis for D and trimming; V, J and clone size are from that table. Of roughly 140,000 clones listed, roughly nine tenths are singletons.

The chain is built from TRBV6-2 or TRBV6-3 and TRBJ1-1; D gene uncertain. The receptor was isolated from a woman in her sixties or seventies with active or convalescent COVID-19. The sequencing sample was made of peripheral blood. The DNA for the CDR3 is TGTGCCAGCAGTTATTCTAATTTGGGAGGGACTGAAGCTTTCTTT. It specifies CASSYSNLGGTEAFF.